This TCR beta chain was identified during a study of cytomegalovirus exposure and HLA in healthy donors. As for the study in general: Sequencing of about 179 million T cells in an earlier analysis found 120 million or so unique TCR beta sequences.

Nominal health characterized the donors when sampled, though unrecorded immune exposures were likely. Between the trimmed V and J ends, which lost 1 base and 5 bases, there was a span of 11 bases. The germline CDR1 and CDR2 sequences are SEHNR and FQNEAQ (reference sequence). This CDR3 is built from 14 residues. The PCR was carried out with 60 Vbeta primers and 13 Jbeta primers. Assay used: immunoSEQ multiplex PCR; TCRdb lists only in-frame clones, some missing. Of more than 150,000 clones listed, 80% are singletons. Concerning this clone itself: Antigen specificity is unknown.

Study-wide results and limits: The authors listed about 170 TCR beta chains as cytomegalovirus-associated. In vitro checks showed that a few CMV-associated chains really do target CMV antigens.

The source of this sequence is a boy under 18 in good health and CMV-seronegative. The rearrangement links TRBV7-9 to TRBJ1-1, with D hard to call. Material: PBMCs. CDR3 DNA sequence: TGTGCCAGCAGCTTAGTGAACGGGGTGACTGAAGCTTTCTTT. This codes for CASSLVNGVTEAFF.